This entry lists 4 T cell receptor beta chains sequenced from one sample in a study of tissue T cells after allogeneic stem cell transplantation (dated by TCRdb to the early 2020s). Library preparation used the immunoSEQ multiplex PCR assay. TCRdb retrieved this table from immuneACCESS and kept in-frame rearrangements only. Not all clones are present; in checked studies, unresolved V genes account for under half, and no reason is known for the remainder. Across this sample there are roughly 20,000 clones, with 69% seen only once. 0.41% of the sample is in the top ten clones. The sequencing input was blood. These receptors all stem from a female BALB/c mouse in good health. Mice belonging to this strain carry MHC haplotype H2-d.

Regarding this clone: Each gene name is a mouse one. CDR3 region: CASRGQGPNSPLYF. The sequenced CDR3 bases are TGTGCCAGCAGGGGACAGGGGCCGAATTCGCCCCTCTAC. The V call is TRBV13-3, the J call TRBJ1-6, with 10 bases identical to TRBD1. The read gets to within 1 residue of the CDR3 end, and the germline J gene fills in the rest. TRBJ1-6 is recorded as an ORF, its role being uncertain. J gave up 7 bases and V 5 bases, and 3 bases lay outside the gene matches. Germline CDR1 and CDR2: NNHDY and SYVADS. CDR3 length: 14 amino acids.

Concerning this clone: The gene names given are mouse names. Read data end 1 residue before the CDR3 end; the end is taken from the germline J gene. V is TRBV13-1 and J is TRBJ1-2; a possible D gene is TRBD1 (6 bases). The CDR3 is 15 residues long. Trimming took 2 bases from V and 0 from J, leaving 11 bases between them. Germline V CDR1 and CDR2: NSHNY, SYGAGN. The CDR3 reads CASSDSGTTNSDYTF. The DNA read from the CDR3 is TGTGCCAGCAGTGACTCCGGGACAACAAACTCCGACTACACC.

A remark on this clone: Each gene name is a mouse one. Coverage ceases 1 residue before the CDR3 finishes, and the germline J gene fills in the end. This chain connects TRBV29 to TRBJ1-4, with D possibly TRBD1 on 5 matching bases. CDR3 length: 14 amino acids. V was pared by 1 base and J by 7 bases, with 10 bases between. Germline loops: CDR1 MSHET, CDR2 SYDVDS. The CDR3 sequence is CASSLWQGAERLFF. The covered CDR3 bases are TGTGCTAGCAGTTTATGGCAGGGCGCCGAAAGATTATTT.

This clone was seen a handful of times. Genes and germline are mouse. The read stops 1 residue short of the end of the CDR3; the missing end is completed from the germline J gene. The J gene is TRBJ2-1, the V gene TRBV20, with 12 bases that match TRBD2. This CDR3 spans 14 amino acids. V trimming: 6 bases; J trimming: 3 bases; junction bases outside the gene matches: 3. Germline V lookup: CDR1 GFQATS, CDR2 STVNSAI. CDR3 region: CGAGLGGSYAEQFF. The sequenced part of the CDR3 DNA is TGTGGTGCCGGACTGGGGGGGAGCTATGCTGAGCAGTTC.